One sample yielded the 13 T cell receptor beta chains listed below, sequenced in a study of blood T cell repertoires in COVID-19. Profiled with immunoSEQ multiplex PCR; TCRdb holds only in-frame clones, not every one. The repertoire includes under 95,000 clones, around four fifths of them detected once, and 9.5% to 12% sits in the top ten. Sequencing was carried out using peripheral blood. Every receptor here comes from a human donor in a cohort sampled during active COVID-19.

The rearrangement joins TRBV7-2 to TRBJ2-7, with 11 bases fitting TRBD1. The CDR3 covers 13 residues. J was trimmed by 11 bases and V by 5 bases; bases with no gene match: 8. The germline V gene has CDR1 SGHTA and CDR2 FQGNSA. The CDR3 sequence: CASSTRTGGTEYF. The DNA of the CDR3 is TGTGCCAGCAGCACCCGGACAGGGGGCACCGAGTACTTC.

V usage is TRBV29-1 and J usage is TRBJ2-5; tentative D call: TRBD1 (5 bases). The CDR3 runs 12 residues. V was pared by 8 bases and J by 4 bases, with 14 bases between. In germline, CDR1 is SQVTM, CDR2 ANQGSEA. The CDR3 reads CSQIQGAETQYF. The CDR3 DNA follows: TGCAGCCAGATCCAAGGGGCAGAGACCCAGTACTTC.

The chain couples TRBV18 to TRBJ1-1; D perhaps matches TRBD1 (6 bases). This CDR3 contains 15 residues. The germline CDR1 and CDR2 sequences are KGHSH and LQKENI. The ends were cut back, 2 bases at V and 3 bases at J, with 13 bases in the middle. The CDR3 DNA reads as TGTGCCAGCTCACCAATACAGGGCGGTCACACTGAAGCTTTCTTT. Amino acids: CASSPIQGGHTEAFF.

This sequence joins TRBV19 and TRBJ2-3, with 9 bases that match TRBD2. Losses at the gene ends were 4 bases for V and 0 bases for J; bases not matched to a gene: 5. Germline V gene lookup returns CDR1 LNHDA and CDR2 SQIVND (reference sequence). The CDR3 length is 16 residues. CDR3 sequence reads: CASSKGTSRSTDTQYF. CDR3 bases: TGTGCCAGTAGTAAGGGGACTAGCCGCAGCACAGATACGCAGTATTTT.

This clone showed up just once. V gene TRBV7-3 combines with J gene TRBJ1-1; possibly TRBD1 for D (5 bases). CDR1 SGHTA and CDR2 FQGTGA come from the germline V gene. The CDR3 has 13 amino acids. Trimming pared 2 bases from V and 1 base from J, leaving 5 bases between. CDR3 protein: CASSLQGNTEAFF. DNA for the CDR3: TGTGCCAGCAGCTTACAGGGGAACACTGAAGCTTTCTTT.

The chain joins TRBV14 to TRBJ2-7; tentative D call: TRBD1 (7 bases). CDR1 and CDR2 (germline): SGHDN, FVKESK. This CDR3 is 16 amino acids long. Trimming left V 4 bases short and J 5 bases short, with 21 bases between. Here the CDR3 DNA reads TGTGCCAGCAGCCCACGGACGGACAGGAGGGAGGACGAGCAGTACTTC. Amino acid sequence: CASSPRTDRREDEQYF.

The chain combines TRBV3-1 (or the pseudogene TRBV3-2) with TRBJ2-7; D is unresolved. The CDR3 sequence is 13 residues long. CDR1 and CDR2 from the germline V gene are LGHDT and YNNKEL (reference sequence). V lost 2 bases, J lost 0 bases, and 5 bases lay in between. CDR3: CASSQSFSYEQYF. In DNA, the CDR3 is TGTGCCAGCAGCCAAAGCTTCTCCTACGAGCAGTACTTC.

The CDR3, as DNA: TGCGCCAGCAGCTTGGACAGGGGGATGAACACTGAAGCTTTCTTT. This sequence encodes CASSLDRGMNTEAFF. The V call is TRBV5-1, the J call TRBJ1-1; 8 nucleotides agree with TRBD1. V trimming: 0 bases; J trimming: 0 bases; junction bases outside the gene matches: 1. From germline, CDR1 is SGHRS and CDR2 YFSETQ. This CDR3 region has 15 residues.

J is TRBJ2-1 and V is TRBV7-6; 8 nucleotides line up with TRBD2. Germline V gives CDR1 SGHVS, CDR2 FNYEAQ. V was pared by 5 bases and J by 4 bases, with 7 bases of the junction left unmatched. The CDR3 covers 15 residues. CDR3 sequence: CASSPRRGGYNEQFF. The CDR3 DNA sequence: TGTGCCAGCAGCCCTCGCCGGGGGGGATACAATGAGCAGTTCTTC.

The chain couples TRBV5-1 to TRBJ2-1; 10 positions agree with TRBD2. The CDR3 has 17 amino acids. CDR1 is SGHRS, CDR2 YFSETQ, per germline. V dropped 0 bases and J dropped 0; count of bases not matched to a gene: 3. CDR3 loop: CASSLAASGSSYNEQFF. The CDR3 DNA reads as TGCGCCAGCAGCTTGGCCGCTAGCGGGAGCTCCTACAATGAGCAGTTCTTC.

The CDR3 nucleotides are TGTGCCAGCAGCTTGAGGTCGGTGGCAGGGGCTTACGAGCAGTACTTC. As protein: CASSLRSVAGAYEQYF. This chain uses TRBV5-5 with TRBJ2-7, with D maybe TRBD1 (6 bases). The CDR3 is 16 residues long. Germline V gives CDR1 SGHKS, CDR2 YYEKEE (reference sequence). The V end was cut by 1 base, the J end by 4 bases, with 18 bases between.

The chain combines TRBV6-6 with TRBJ1-6; 7 bases map to TRBD1. CDR1 and CDR2 (germline): MNHNY, SVGAGI (reference sequence). This CDR3 contains 16 residues. J gave up 9 bases and V 2 bases, and 10 bases lay outside the gene matches. As DNA, the CDR3 is TGTGCCAGCAGTTACGCAGGGTCAGGGGGGAGTTCACCCCTCCACTTT. Encoded protein: CASSYAGSGGSSPLHF.

The V and J genes are TRBV6-5 and TRBJ1-4, with D unclear. The CDR3 spans 14 residues. Trimming pared 8 bases from V and 8 bases from J, leaving 18 bases between. Germline loops: CDR1 MNHEY, CDR2 SVGAGI. The CDR3 reads CASSGIGTWEKLFF. CDR3 coding DNA: TGTGCCAGCTCGGGGATTGGCACGTGGGAAAAACTGTTTTTT.